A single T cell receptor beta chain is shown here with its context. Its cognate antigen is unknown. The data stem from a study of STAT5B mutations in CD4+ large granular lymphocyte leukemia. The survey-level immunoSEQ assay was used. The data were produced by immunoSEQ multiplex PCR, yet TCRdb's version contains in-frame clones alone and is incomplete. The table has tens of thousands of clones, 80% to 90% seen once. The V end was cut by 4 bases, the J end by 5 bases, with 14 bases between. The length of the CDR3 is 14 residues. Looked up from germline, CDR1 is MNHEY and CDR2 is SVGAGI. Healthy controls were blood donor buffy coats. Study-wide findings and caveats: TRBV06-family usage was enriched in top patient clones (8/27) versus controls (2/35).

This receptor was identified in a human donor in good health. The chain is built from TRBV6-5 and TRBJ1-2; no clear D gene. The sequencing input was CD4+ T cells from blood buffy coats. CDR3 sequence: CASSSGGRGYGYTF. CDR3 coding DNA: TGTGCCAGCAGTTCGGGCGGAAGAGGGTATGGCTACACCTTC.